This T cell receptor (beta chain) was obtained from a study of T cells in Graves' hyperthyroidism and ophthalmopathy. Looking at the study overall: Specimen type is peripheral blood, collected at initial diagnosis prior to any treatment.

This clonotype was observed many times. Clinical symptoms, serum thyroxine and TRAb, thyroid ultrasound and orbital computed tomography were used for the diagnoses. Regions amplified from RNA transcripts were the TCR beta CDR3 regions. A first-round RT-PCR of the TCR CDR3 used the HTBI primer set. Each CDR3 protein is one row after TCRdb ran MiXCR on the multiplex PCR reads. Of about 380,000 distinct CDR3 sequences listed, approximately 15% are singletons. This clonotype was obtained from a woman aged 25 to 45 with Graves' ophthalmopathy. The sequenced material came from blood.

The CDR3 is CASSPEGQGGQPQHF. The CDR3, as DNA: TGTGCCAGCAGCCCGGAGGGACAGGGTGGCCAGCCCCAGCATTTT. V usage is TRBV5-5 and J usage is TRBJ1-5; 9 positions match TRBD1. This CDR3 is 15 amino acids long. CDR1 and CDR2 from the germline V gene are SGHKS and YYEKEE (reference sequence). The junction had 9 bases not matched to a gene; V was cut back by 4 bases and J by 7 bases.